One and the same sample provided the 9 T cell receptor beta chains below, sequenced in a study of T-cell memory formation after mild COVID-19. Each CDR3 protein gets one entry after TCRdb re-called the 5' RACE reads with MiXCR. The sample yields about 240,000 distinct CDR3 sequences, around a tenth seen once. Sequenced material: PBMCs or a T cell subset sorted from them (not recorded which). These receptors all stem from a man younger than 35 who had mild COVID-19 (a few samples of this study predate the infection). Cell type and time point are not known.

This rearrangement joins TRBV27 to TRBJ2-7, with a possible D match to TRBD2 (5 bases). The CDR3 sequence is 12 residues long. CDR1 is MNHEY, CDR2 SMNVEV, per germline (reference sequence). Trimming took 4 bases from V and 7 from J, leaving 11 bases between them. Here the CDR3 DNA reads TGTGCCAGCAGTTCCGATCGAGGGGAGCAGTACTTC. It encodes CASSSDRGEQYF.

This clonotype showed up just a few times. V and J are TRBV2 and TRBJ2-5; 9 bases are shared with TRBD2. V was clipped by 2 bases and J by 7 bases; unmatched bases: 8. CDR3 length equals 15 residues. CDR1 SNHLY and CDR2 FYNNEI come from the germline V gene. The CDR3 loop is CASSERLAGSTTQYF. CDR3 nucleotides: TGTGCCAGCAGTGAAAGGCTAGCGGGGTCGACGACCCAGTACTTC.

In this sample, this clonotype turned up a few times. In DNA, the CDR3 is TGTGCCAGCAGCAGTAGCGGGGGGGCCGAAGATACGCAGTATTTT. Its protein product is CASSSSGGAEDTQYF. J is TRBJ2-3 and V is TRBV7-6; 11 nucleotides line up with TRBD2. The CDR3 is 15 residues long. The V segment lost 5 bases and the J segment 5 bases; nucleotides outside the gene matches: 6. CDR1 and CDR2 from the germline V gene are SGHVS and FNYEAQ.

CDR3 in amino acids: CSVESTIPGEQYF. CDR3 DNA sequence: TGCAGCGTTGAATCTACTATACCGGGGGAGCAGTACTTC. The chain is built from TRBV29-1 and TRBJ2-7; D may be TRBD2 (5 bases). CDR1 and CDR2 from the germline V gene are SQVTM and ANQGSEA. Between the trimmed V and J ends, which lost 2 bases and 7 bases, there was a span of 15 bases. This CDR3 comprises 13 residues.

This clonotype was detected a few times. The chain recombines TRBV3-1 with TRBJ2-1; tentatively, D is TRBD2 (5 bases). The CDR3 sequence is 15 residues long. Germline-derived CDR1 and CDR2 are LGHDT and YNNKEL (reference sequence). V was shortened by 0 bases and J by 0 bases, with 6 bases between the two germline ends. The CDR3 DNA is TGTGCCAGCAGCCAAGATGGGAGCTCCTACAATGAGCAGTTCTTC. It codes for CASSQDGSSYNEQFF.

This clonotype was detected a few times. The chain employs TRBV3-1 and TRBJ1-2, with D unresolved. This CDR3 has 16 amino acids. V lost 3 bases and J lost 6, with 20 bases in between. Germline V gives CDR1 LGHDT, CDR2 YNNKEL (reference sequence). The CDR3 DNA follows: TGTGCCAGCAGCCATTATGCGCGGGCGGAGGCGGATGGCTACACCTTC. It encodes CASSHYARAEADGYTF. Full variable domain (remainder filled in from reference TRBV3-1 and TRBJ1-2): DTAVSQTPKYLVTQMGNDKSIKCEQNLGHDTMYWYKQDSKKFLKIMFSYNNKELIINETVPNRFSPKSPDKAHLNLHINSLELGDSAVYFCASSHYARAEADGYTFGSGTRLTVV.

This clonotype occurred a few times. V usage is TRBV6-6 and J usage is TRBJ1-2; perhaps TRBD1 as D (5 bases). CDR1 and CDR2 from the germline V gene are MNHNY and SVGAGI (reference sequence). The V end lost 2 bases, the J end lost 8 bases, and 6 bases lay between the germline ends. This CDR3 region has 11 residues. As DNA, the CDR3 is TGTGCCAGCAGTTACCAGGGAGGCTACACCTTC. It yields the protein CASSYQGGYTF.

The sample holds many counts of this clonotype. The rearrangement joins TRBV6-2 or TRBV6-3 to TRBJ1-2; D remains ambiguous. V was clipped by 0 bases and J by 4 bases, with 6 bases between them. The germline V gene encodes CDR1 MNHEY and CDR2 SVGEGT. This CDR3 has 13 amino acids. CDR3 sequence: CASSYSLSYGYTF. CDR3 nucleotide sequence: TGTGCCAGCAGTTACTCGTTATCCTATGGCTACACCTTC.

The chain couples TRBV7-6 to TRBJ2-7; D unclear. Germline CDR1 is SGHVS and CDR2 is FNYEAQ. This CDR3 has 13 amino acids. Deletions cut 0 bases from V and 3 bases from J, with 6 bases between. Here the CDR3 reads CASSLAPNYEQYV. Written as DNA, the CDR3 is TGTGCCAGCAGCTTAGCGCCGAACTACGAGCAGTACGTC.